A selection of T cell receptor beta chains follows, all from one sample in a study of cytomegalovirus exposure and HLA in healthy donors. Assay used: immunoSEQ multiplex PCR; TCRdb lists only in-frame clones, some missing. The table lists 120,000 to 150,000 clones, 73% of them singletons, with about 1.5% in the top ten. Input material: PBMCs. The receptors derive from a woman aged 18-35 years in good health and CMV-seronegative. Both conserved end residues are part of each CDR3. A D gene is named only where the DNA matches it firmly. The size field is filled for only some rows; it gives once, few, many or a size class.

>TRBJ2-3|NA|NA|TRBV10-2
TGCGCCAGCAGTGAGTCCGCAGATACGCAGTATTTT
CASSESADTQYF
>TRBJ1-5|TRBD1|few|TRBV7-8
TGTGCCAGCAGCCACCGGACAGGGGGTGTCAGCAATCAGCCCCAGCATTTT
CASSHRTGGVSNQPQHF
>TRBJ2-3|NA|NA|TRBV14
TGTGCCAGCAGCCAAGGTAACAGCTACACAGATACGCAGTATTTT
CASSQGNSYTDTQYF
>TRBJ2-5|NA|NA|TRBV5-5
TGTGCCAGCAGCAGGACACTAACCGGGGAGACCCAGTACTTC
CASSRTLTGETQYF
>TRBJ1-5|TRBD1|NA|TRBV28
TGTGCCAGCAGTTTAGACTTCCGACAGGGGTTATCGCCCCAGCATTTT
CASSLDFRQGLSPQHF
>TRBJ2-5|NA|NA|TRBV6-1
TGTGCCAGCAGTGAAGCGGTGGGGGCATGGGAGACCCAGTACTTC
CASSEAVGAWETQYF
>TRBJ2-2|NA|NA|TRBV19
TGTGCCAGTAGTTTCAGCGGGAACACCGGGGAGCTGTTTTTT
CASSFSGNTGELFF
>TRBJ1-1|NA|NA|TRBV11-3
TGTGCCAGCAGCTTACGAGGAGGCGATACTGAAGCTTTCTTT
CASSLRGGDTEAFF
>TRBJ2-1|NA|NA|TRBV7-2
TGTGCCAGCAGCCCATCCCGGTTCAATGAGCAGTTCTTC
CASSPSRFNEQFF
>TRBJ1-2|NA|NA|TRBV29-1
TGCAGCGCCGACAGCGGGCTTAACTATGGCTACACCTTC
CSADSGLNYGYTF
>TRBJ2-3|TRBD2|few|TRBV4-3
TGCGCCAGCAGCCAAGATTTCGGGGGGGCCGTAGATACGCAGTATTTT
CASSQDFGGAVDTQYF
>TRBJ2-7|NA|few|TRBV27
TGTGCCAGCAGTTTATCGGGGGCGTACGAGCAGTACTTC
CASSLSGAYEQYF
>TRBJ2-7|NA|once|TRBV19
TGTGCCAGTAGTGGCACCGCTTCCCTCGAGCAGTACTTC
CASSGTASLEQYF
>TRBJ2-5|TRBD2|once|TRBV27
TGTGCCAGCGGGTTCGTCTCTAGCGGGGGGCAAGAGACCCAGTACTTC
CASGFVSSGGQETQYF
>TRBJ1-2|TRBD1|once|TRBV27
TGTGCCAGCAGTTATCTTCAGGGGGCTGTATATGGCTACACCTTC
CASSYLQGAVYGYTF
>TRBJ2-3|TRBD2|NA|TRBV5-1
TGCGCCAGCAGCCCGTGGACTAGCGGGGGCGATACGCAGTATTTT
CASSPWTSGGDTQYF
>TRBJ2-1|TRBD1|NA|TRBV4-3
TGCGCCAGCAGCCTCAACAGGGGTAGCTCCTACAATGAGCAGTTCTTC
CASSLNRGSSYNEQFF
>TRBJ2-2|TRBD1|NA|TRBV4-2
TGTGCCAGCAGCAAACAGGGGGCTCACATTACCGGGGAGCTGTTTTTT
CASSKQGAHITGELFF
>TRBJ1-5|NA|NA|TRBV19
TGTGCCAGTAGTATAGATTACCCGACTTATCAGCCCCAGCATTTT
CASSIDYPTYQPQHF
>TRBJ1-1|NA|NA|TRBV7-3
TGTGCCAGCAGCTTGGGGGTCAGGGGCACTGAAGCTTTCTTT
CASSLGVRGTEAFF
>TRBJ1-2|TRBD1|NA|TRBV18
TGTGCCTCCAGGACAGGGAGAAGCTACACCTTC
CASRTGRSYTF
>TRBJ1-1|NA|NA|TRBV4-1
TGCGCCAGCAGCCAACGCGGCACTGAAGCTTTCTTT
CASSQRGTEAFF
>TRBJ2-7|NA|few|TRBV7-2
TGTGCCAGCAGCCGAAAACCGGGACTTCACTACGAGCAGTACTTC
CASSRKPGLHYEQYF
>TRBJ1-1|NA|NA|TRBV5-5
TGTGCCAGCAGCTCTACAACAGGGAGCAGGACTGAAGCTTTCTTT
CASSSTTGSRTEAFF
>TRBJ1-3|NA|NA|TRBV9
TGTGCCAGCAGCGTAGCCCAGGGTGACAACACCATATATTTT
CASSVAQGDNTIYF
>TRBJ2-2|NA|once|TRBV7-2
TGTGCCAGCAGCTACCCCCGGGGGAACGGGGAGCTGTTTTTT
CASSYPRGNGELFF
>TRBJ1-5|TRBD1|NA|TRBV4-3
TGCGCCAGCAGCCCTAACAGGGGTCAGCCCCAGCATTTT
CASSPNRGQPQHF
>TRBJ1-2|NA|NA|TRBV28
TGTGCCAGCAGTTTAGATTCAGCGCCCTCTAACTATGGCTACACCTTC
CASSLDSAPSNYGYTF
>TRBJ1-2|NA|NA|TRBV7-2
TGTGCCAGCAGCCAACGGAGGGAGGGGGATGGCTACACCTTC
CASSQRREGDGYTF
>TRBJ2-1|NA|NA|TRBV15
TGTGCCACCAGCAGAGAGGGGGGACCAAGCAATGAGCAGTTCTTC
CATSREGGPSNEQFF
>TRBJ2-7|TRBD1|NA|TRBV27
TGTGCCAGCGCCCGGGACAGGGGGAACGAGCAGTACTTC
CASARDRGNEQYF